The entry that follows covers one T cell receptor beta chain sequence. This clone was picked up one time. What this receptor recognizes is not known. The junction does not match germline at one end; this may be a read error. The data stem from a study of circulating tumor DNA in untreated peripheral T-cell lymphoma (dated by TCRdb to the early 2020s). Overall study outcomes, separate from this receptor: Tumor-specific clonotypes turned up in approximately 72% of patients, identified from roughly 86% of baseline tissues and from 67% of baseline serum samples.

Tumor-specific TCR clonotypes were identified by sequencing baseline tumor tissue collected before treatment. To monitor patients with peripheral T-cell lymphoma who were getting frontline treatment on a trial, the study applied next-generation sequencing to T-cell receptor sequences. Library creation used the immunoSEQ multiplex PCR assay. What TCRdb holds here is the immuneACCESS table cut down to in-frame rearrangements. Part of the clones is not present; checked against another copy, under half of the missing clones reflect an unresolved V gene, and the others are unexplained. In all, the sample holds 1,800 or so clones, and 70% to 90% of those were seen once. 73% of the sample is held by the ten biggest clonotypes. This clonotype was obtained from a human donor with peripheral T-cell lymphoma. Sample: tumor tissue.

CDR3 reads: CASSPERGPQGALVGNEQFF. The bases read TGTGCCAGCAGCCCGGAGAGGGGTCCGCAGGGGGCCCTGGTGGGCAATGAGCAGTTCTTC. Recombination joined TRBV15 with TRBJ2-1; TRBD1 lines up with 8 middle nucleotides. The CDR3 covers 20 residues, taking in both the cysteine and the phenylalanine. Of the read, only the CDR3 DNA is kept; its 60 bases are in frame from base 1. Taken from the germline V gene (reference sequence), the CDR1 and CDR2 loops are LNHNV and YYDKDF.